The entry below describes one T cell receptor beta chain. The data were obtained in a study of cytomegalovirus exposure and HLA in healthy donors. CDR1 is KGHSH, CDR2 LQKENI, per germline. V dropped 4 bases and J dropped 4 bases, with 10 bases sitting between them. The CDR3 consists of 13 residues. The PCR was carried out with 60 Vbeta primers and 13 Jbeta primers. Here immunoSEQ multiplex PCR was the method, and the copy in TCRdb shows in-frame clones only, minus some. The sample has some 190,000 clones, about 85% seen once. The J gene is TRBJ1-1, the V gene TRBV18, with D uncertain. The receptor was isolated from a woman aged 45 to 65 in good health and CMV-seronegative. Sequencing was performed on PBMCs. The CDR3 protein is CASSRTPVTEAFF. CDR3 nucleotides: TGTGCCAGCTCACGAACTCCGGTCACTGAAGCTTTCTTT.